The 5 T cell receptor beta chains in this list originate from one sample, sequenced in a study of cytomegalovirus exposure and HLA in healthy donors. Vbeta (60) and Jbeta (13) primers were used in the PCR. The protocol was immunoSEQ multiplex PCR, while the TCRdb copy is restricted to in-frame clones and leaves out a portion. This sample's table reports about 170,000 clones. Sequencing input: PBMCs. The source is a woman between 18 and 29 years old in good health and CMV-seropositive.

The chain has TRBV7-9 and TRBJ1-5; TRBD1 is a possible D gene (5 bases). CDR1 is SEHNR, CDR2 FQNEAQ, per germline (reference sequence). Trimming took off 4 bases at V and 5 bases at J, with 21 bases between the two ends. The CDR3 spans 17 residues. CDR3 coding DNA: TGTGCCAGCAGCTGGCGGGGTACCGTATTAGGGGATCAGCCCCAGCATTTT. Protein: CASSWRGTVLGDQPQHF.

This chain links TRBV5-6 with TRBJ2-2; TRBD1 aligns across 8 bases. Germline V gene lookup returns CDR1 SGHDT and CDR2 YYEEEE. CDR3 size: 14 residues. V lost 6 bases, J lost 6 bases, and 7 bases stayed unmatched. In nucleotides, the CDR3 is TGTGCCAGCACCGACAGGGGATCGTCCGGGGAGCTGTTTTTT. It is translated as CASTDRGSSGELFF.

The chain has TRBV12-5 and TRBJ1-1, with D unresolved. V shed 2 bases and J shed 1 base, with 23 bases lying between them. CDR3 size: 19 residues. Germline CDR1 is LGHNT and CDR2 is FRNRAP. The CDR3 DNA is TGTGCTAGTGGTTTGCCCCATCCCTCTGAGGTTACGGGGAACACTGAAGCTTTCTTT. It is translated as CASGLPHPSEVTGNTEAFF.

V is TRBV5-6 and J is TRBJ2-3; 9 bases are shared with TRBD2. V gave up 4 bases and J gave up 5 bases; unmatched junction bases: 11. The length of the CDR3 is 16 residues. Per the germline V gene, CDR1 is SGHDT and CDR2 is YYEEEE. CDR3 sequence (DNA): TGTGCCAGCAGCCTGAAGCGGGAGGCCGCGATAGATACGCAGTATTTT. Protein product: CASSLKREAAIDTQYF. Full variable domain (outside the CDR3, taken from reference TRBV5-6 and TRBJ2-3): DAGVTQSPTHLIKTRGQQVTLRCSPKSGHDTVSWYQQALGQGPQFIFQYYEEEERQRGNFPDRFSGHQFPNYSSELNVNALLLGDSALYLCASSLKREAAIDTQYFGPGTRLTVL.

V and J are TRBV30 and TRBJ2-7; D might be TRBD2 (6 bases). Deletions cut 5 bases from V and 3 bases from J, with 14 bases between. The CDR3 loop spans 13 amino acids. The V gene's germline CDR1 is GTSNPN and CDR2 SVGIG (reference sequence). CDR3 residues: CAWSLGTYYEQYF. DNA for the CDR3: TGTGCCTGGTCATTAGGGACTTACTACGAGCAGTACTTC.